The next 27 T cell receptor beta chains were all read from a single sample in a study of T cell repertoires in ileal Crohn's disease. Using immunoSEQ multiplex PCR, the repertoire was profiled, and TCRdb retains in-frame clones only, with some absent. The sample lists 13,000 to 15,000 clones, about three quarters occurring once. Sequencing used ileal tissue. The receptor set was obtained from an adult with Crohn's disease.

The chain couples TRBV9 to TRBJ1-2, with a tentative D call TRBD1 (5 bases). This CDR3 has 12 amino acids. The germline V gene has CDR1 SGDLS and CDR2 YYNGEE. Trimming left V 6 bases short and J 8 bases short, with 14 bases between. Here the CDR3 reads CASTKSGVGYTF. The CDR3 nucleotides are TGTGCCAGCACCAAATCGGGGGTCGGCTACACCTTC.

This clone appeared a few times. The rearrangement uses TRBV6-1 and TRBJ1-1, with D tentatively TRBD1 (6 bases). The length of the CDR3 is 14 residues. The V end was cut by 5 bases, the J end by 1 base, with 11 bases between. Germline-derived CDR1 and CDR2 are MNHNS and SASEGT. The CDR3 region is CASSTMTGNTEAFF. The CDR3 nucleotides read TGTGCCAGCAGTACCATGACAGGGAACACTGAAGCTTTCTTT.

This clone has a single count. This rearrangement joins TRBV5-1 to TRBJ2-7; D unresolved. V was trimmed by 0 bases and J by 5 bases, leaving 9 bases between them. The CDR3 extends over 13 amino acids. Germline CDR1 and CDR2: SGHRS and YFSETQ. For the CDR3, the DNA is TGCGCCAGCAGCTTGGAAGGAGCCGACGAGCAGTACTTC. Its translation is CASSLEGADEQYF.

The chain has TRBV5-4 and TRBJ1-2, with D maybe TRBD1 (5 bases). Trimming took off 4 bases at V and 2 bases at J, with 15 bases between the two ends. The germline CDR1 and CDR2 sequences are SGHNT and YYREEE (reference sequence). The CDR3 has 15 amino acids. CDR3 bases: TGTGCCAGCAGCCTCCCGAGGGGAGGGAACTATGGCTACACCTTC. This encodes CASSLPRGGNYGYTF.

By sample fraction, this clone is medium-sized. The rearrangement uses TRBV9 and TRBJ1-5; a possible D gene is TRBD1 (6 bases). Trimming cost V 4 bases and J 6 bases, with 20 bases left between them. The CDR3 length is 16 residues. Germline assignment: CDR1 SGDLS and CDR2 YYNGEE. For the CDR3, the DNA is TGTGCCAGCAGCCGCGCCGGGGGGAGGACAGCTCAGCCCCAGCATTTT. Its protein is CASSRAGGRTAQPQHF.

The chain is built from TRBV29-1 and TRBJ1-4, with D hard to call. Germline V gene sequence: CDR1 SQVTM, CDR2 ANQGSEA. Trimming left V 7 bases short and J 8 bases short, with 14 bases between. CDR3 size: 12 residues. The CDR3 DNA follows: TGCAGCGCAATCAATCGGGAGGAAAAACTGTTTTTT. Translation: CSAINREEKLFF.

The chain uses TRBV30 and TRBJ2-7; no clear D gene. CDR1 and CDR2 (germline): GTSNPN, SVGIG (reference sequence). The V end was cut by 0 bases, the J end by 2 bases, with 5 bases between. CDR3 length: 12 amino acids. CDR3 nucleotide sequence: TGTGCCTGGAGTGTTAGTGCCTACGAGCAGTACTTC. It encodes CAWSVSAYEQYF.

The rearrangement links TRBV12-5 to TRBJ1-1; 7 bases fit TRBD1. This CDR3 is 17 amino acids long. J was trimmed by 1 base and V by 0 bases; bases with no gene match: 8. Germline CDR1 LGHNT, CDR2 FRNRAP. CDR3 in amino acids: CASGLVIWDSANTEAFF. The DNA of the CDR3 is TGTGCTAGTGGTTTGGTCATATGGGACAGTGCGAACACTGAAGCTTTCTTT. The whole variable domain, filled in from reference TRBV12-5 and TRBJ1-1, reads DARVTQTPRHKVTEMGQEVTMRCQPILGHNTVFWYRQTMMQGLELLAYFRNRAPLDDSGMPKDRFSAEMPDATLATLKIQPSEPRDSAVYFCASGLVIWDSANTEAFFGQGTRLTVV.

The chain recombines TRBV18 with TRBJ2-2; D is possibly TRBD1 (7 bases). The CDR3 is 14 residues long. From germline, CDR1 is KGHSH and CDR2 LQKENI. With 4 bases removed from V and 3 bases from J, the gap between germline ends came to 9 bases. CDR3 nucleotide sequence: TGTGCCAGCTCACGCGGGACAGACACCGGGGAGCTGTTTTTT. Protein: CASSRGTDTGELFF.

The CDR3 sequence: CASSRGGGAPGELFF. The DNA for the CDR3 is TGTGCCAGCAGTCGCGGCGGGGGGGCTCCCGGGGAGCTGTTTTTT. The chain is built from TRBV6-5 and TRBJ2-2, with 9 nucleotides matching TRBD2. V lost 5 bases to trimming and J lost 6 bases; unmatched junction nucleotides: 7. The CDR3 totals 15 residues. Germline V gene data show CDR1 as MNHEY and CDR2 as SVGAGI.

This clone has only one observation. This chain joins TRBV7-9 and TRBJ1-4; D is unresolved. In germline, CDR1 is SEHNR, CDR2 FQNEAQ (reference sequence). The CDR3 consists of 14 residues. V was pared by 1 base and J by 2 bases, with 5 bases between. The CDR3 loop reads CASSLGATNEKLFF. In DNA, the CDR3 is TGTGCCAGCAGCTTAGGGGCGACTAATGAAAAACTGTTTTTT.

V usage is TRBV29-1 and J usage is TRBJ2-2; tentatively, D is TRBD2 (6 bases). The V gene's germline CDR1 is SQVTM and CDR2 ANQGSEA. The CDR3 spans 14 residues. Trimming removed 6 bases at V and 2 bases at J, with 13 bases between. Written as DNA, the CDR3 is TGCAGCGTAAACCGGGACTCCAACACCGGGGAGCTGTTTTTT. This encodes CSVNRDSNTGELFF.

This clone occurred once. This chain uses TRBV7-2 with TRBJ2-7; 11 bases agree with TRBD2. Germline CDR1 and CDR2: SGHTA and FQGNSA. The CDR3 spans 13 residues. Trimming took 5 bases from V and 6 from J; bases not matched to a gene: 3. The CDR3, as DNA: TGTGCCAGCAGCGTCGGACTAGCGGGCGAGCAGTACTTC. This gives the protein CASSVGLAGEQYF.

The chain is built from TRBV10-2 and TRBJ2-1, with D perhaps TRBD1 (6 bases). The V gene lost 5 bases and the J gene lost 1 base, with 9 bases spanning the gap. Germline CDR1 and CDR2: WSHSY and SAAADI. This CDR3 is built from 14 residues. The CDR3 sequence is CASSLQGSYNEQFF. For the CDR3, the DNA is TGCGCCAGCAGTTTACAGGGTTCCTACAATGAGCAGTTCTTC.

This chain connects TRBV7-7 to TRBJ2-5, with 13 bases fitting TRBD2. Trimming at V came to 5 bases and at J to 5 bases, leaving 8 bases not matched to a gene. The CDR3 runs 16 residues. The germline V gene encodes CDR1 SSHAT and CDR2 FNYEAQ (reference sequence). Here the CDR3 reads CASSRTSGGALETQYF. DNA for the CDR3: TGTGCCAGCAGCCGAACTAGCGGGGGGGCGTTGGAGACCCAGTACTTC.

The rearrangement uses TRBV9 and TRBJ2-3; D may be TRBD1 (6 bases). Germline CDR1 is SGDLS and CDR2 is YYNGEE. The CDR3 is 15 amino acids. Between the trimmed V and J ends, which lost 2 bases and 4 bases, there was a span of 14 bases. The CDR3 is CASSVLTKGADTQYF. For the CDR3, the DNA is TGTGCCAGCAGCGTTTTAACTAAGGGGGCAGATACGCAGTATTTT.

This chain connects TRBV7-7 to TRBJ2-7; 7 bases match TRBD2. This CDR3 is built from 12 residues. V gave up 9 bases and J gave up 0 bases; unmatched junction bases: 2. CDR1 is SSHAT, CDR2 FNYEAQ, per germline (reference sequence). CDR3 nucleotides: TGTGCCAGGGGGGGGTACTCCTACGAGCAGTACTTC. Translation: CARGGYSYEQYF.

J is TRBJ1-2 and V is TRBV6-6; D ambiguous. The V end was cut by 0 bases, the J end by 8 bases, with 10 bases between. CDR3 size: 13 residues. Per germline, CDR1 MNHNY and CDR2 SVGAGI (reference sequence). For the CDR3, the DNA is TGTGCCAGCAGTTACTCAGACGGGTCCGGCTACACCTTC. Translated, it gives CASSYSDGSGYTF.

The chain joins TRBV7-9 to TRBJ1-4; D is undetermined. The germline CDR1 and CDR2 sequences are SEHNR and FQNEAQ (reference sequence). The CDR3 is 12 residues long. Trimming pared 2 bases from V and 8 bases from J, leaving 6 bases between. The CDR3 protein is CASSLRGEKLFF. The CDR3 DNA is TGTGCCAGCAGCTTACGAGGGGAAAAACTGTTTTTT.

This clone was recorded a few times. The chain employs TRBV2 and TRBJ1-2; maybe TRBD1 (5 bases). The CDR3 runs 13 residues. Per the germline V gene, CDR1 is SNHLY and CDR2 is FYNNEI. Trimming removed 6 bases at V and 8 bases at J, with 16 bases between. The DNA for the CDR3 is TGTGCCAGCAGGGACCGGTCGGAGGGGGGCTACACCTTC. Its protein is CASRDRSEGGYTF.

This clone appeared a few times. The chain joins TRBV6-6 to TRBJ1-2; a possible D gene is TRBD1 (5 bases). V shed 6 bases and J shed 7 bases, with 15 bases lying between them. Germline V gene lookup returns CDR1 MNHNY and CDR2 SVGAGI (reference sequence). The CDR3 covers 13 residues. CDR3 bases: TGTGCCAGCAGGGGGGACGGGGGGTTTGGCTACACCTTC. Translation gives CASRGDGGFGYTF.

This clone was seen a handful of times. The chain links TRBV27 to TRBJ1-2, with D tentatively TRBD1 (6 bases). CDR1 and CDR2 (germline): MNHEY, SMNVEV (reference sequence). V was pared by 1 base and J by 0 bases, with 9 bases between. The CDR3 is 15 amino acids. In DNA form, the CDR3 reads TGTGCCAGCAGTTTATTCAGGGGAGCTAACTATGGCTACACCTTC. This codes for CASSLFRGANYGYTF.

The J gene is TRBJ2-7, the V gene TRBV9, with D tentatively TRBD1 (6 bases). Trimming pared 0 bases from V and 8 bases from J, leaving 21 bases between. This CDR3 region has 16 residues. Germline CDR1 and CDR2: SGDLS and YYNGEE. The CDR3: CASSVGGSTGSDKQYF. The CDR3 region has the DNA TGTGCCAGCAGCGTAGGGGGCTCCACAGGGAGCGACAAGCAGTACTTC.

The chain joins TRBV7-9 to TRBJ1-3; weak D call: TRBD1 (6 bases). The germline V gene has CDR1 SEHNR and CDR2 FQNEAQ (reference sequence). V dropped 7 bases and J dropped 2 bases, with 15 bases sitting between them. The CDR3 sequence is 15 residues long. CDR3 residues: CASTTPQGAGNTIYF. CDR3 in DNA: TGTGCCAGCACAACCCCACAGGGAGCTGGAAACACCATATATTTT.

In DNA, the CDR3 is TGTGCCAGCAGACCCATAGCGGGGGATCGCACAGATACGCAGTATTTT. Residues: CASRPIAGDRTDTQYF. This chain connects TRBV7-9 to TRBJ2-3; TRBD2 agrees at 9 bases. This CDR3 spans 16 amino acids. The germline CDR1 and CDR2 sequences are SEHNR and FQNEAQ (reference sequence). With V trimmed by 6 bases and J by 1 base, 8 bases remained unmatched.

The chain uses TRBV30 and TRBJ2-3; D not certain. The CDR3 is 14 residues long. CDR1 and CDR2 (germline): GTSNPN, SVGIG (reference sequence). Trimming removed 4 bases at V and 0 bases at J, with 11 bases between. CDR3 residues: CAWTTGSSTDTQYF. CDR3 coding DNA: TGTGCCTGGACGACTGGCTCTAGCACAGATACGCAGTATTTT.

J is TRBJ1-1 and V is TRBV11-2; D possibly corresponds to TRBD1 (6 bases). The CDR3 is 14 residues long. Germline assignment: CDR1 SGHAT and CDR2 FQNNGV. Between the trimmed V and J ends, which lost 0 bases and 5 bases, there was a span of 10 bases. CDR3 in amino acids: CASSLDRGSTEAFF. The CDR3 nucleotides are TGTGCCAGCAGCTTAGACAGGGGATCTACTGAAGCTTTCTTT.